This T cell receptor beta chain was profiled in a study of T-cell reconstitution after alpha-beta-depleted transplantation in children. Findings and limits, study-wide: The authors attributed T-cell counts and diversity one year after transplant mostly to newly produced T cells.

Researchers prepared the TCRbeta library using unique molecular identifiers, the study reports. Each CDR3 protein is one row after TCRdb ran MiXCR on the PCR reads. The table includes roughly 200,000 distinct CDR3 sequences, roughly 7.1% detected once. V was shortened by 5 bases and J by 7 bases, with 9 bases between the two germline ends. Germline V gene sequence: CDR1 KGHSH, CDR2 LQKENI. This CDR3 is built from 12 residues. This clonotype was observed many times. As yet, its antigen is unknown. The specimen comprised PBMCs, sampled before TCRalphabeta/CD19-depleted stem cell transplant. This rearrangement joins TRBV18 to TRBJ2-1, with TRBD1 as a possible D gene (5 bases). This clonotype originated in a boy between 2 and 10 years old with acute lymphoblastic leukemia, due to receive a stem cell transplant. CDR3 residues: CASSMDTNEQFF. CDR3 DNA: TGTGCCAGCTCAATGGACACAAATGAGCAGTTCTTC. The whole variable domain, remainder taken from reference TRBV18 and TRBJ2-1, is NAGVMQNPRHLVRRRGQEARLRCSPMKGHSHVYWYRQLPEEGLKFMVYLQKENIIDESGMPKERFSAEFPKEGPSILRIQQVVRGDSAAYFCASSMDTNEQFFGPGTRLTVL.